The TCR beta chain under discussion was sequenced for a study of T-cell memory formation after mild COVID-19. In the study overall: Most TCR clusters belonged to a single donor.

Germline-derived CDR1 and CDR2 are SGHRS and YFSETQ. V dropped 6 bases and J dropped 4; count of bases not matched to a gene: 3. The CDR3 spans 13 residues. TCRdb called the 5' RACE reads again in MiXCR, with one record for every CDR3 protein. The data show roughly 160,000 distinct CDR3 sequences, with under 15% seen just once and 2.5% to 3.5% held by the top ten. Sequencing input: PBMCs or a T cell subset sorted from them (not recorded which). The TCR comes from a man in his late teens or twenties who had mild COVID-19 (a few samples of this study predate the infection). Cell type and time point are not known. The chain links TRBV5-1 to TRBJ2-5; TRBD1 agrees at 10 bases. The CDR3 region is CASTRDRGETQYF. The CDR3 bases are TGCGCCAGCACCCGGGACAGGGGAGAGACCCAGTACTTC.